Shown below are 10 T cell receptor beta chains from a single sample sequenced in a study of blood T cell repertoires in COVID-19. Using immunoSEQ multiplex PCR, the repertoire was profiled, and TCRdb retains in-frame clones only, with some absent. This repertoire shows about 64,000 clones, around four fifths found once; its top ten account for over 9.5%. The sample consisted of peripheral blood. The receptors shown here come from a human donor in a cohort sampled during active COVID-19.

CDR3 nucleotide sequence: TGTGCCAGTAGTATACGTGCGAGCGGGGGCACCGGGGAGACCCAGTACTTC. Amino acids: CASSIRASGGTGETQYF. V is TRBV19 and J is TRBJ2-5; 8 bases line up with TRBD2. Germline CDR1 and CDR2: LNHDA and SQIVND (reference sequence). The ends lost 2 bases at V and 5 bases at J; junction bases unmatched: 13. CDR3 length: 17 residues.

As DNA, the CDR3 is TGCGCCAGCAGCGAATCAAGCGGGACCTACAATGAGCAGTTCTTC. Amino acid sequence: CASSESSGTYNEQFF. The chain recombines TRBV5-1 with TRBJ2-1, with TRBD2 matching over 7 bases. Germline values: CDR1 SGHRS, CDR2 YFSETQ. This CDR3 spans 15 amino acids. The ends lost 4 bases at V and 2 bases at J; junction bases unmatched: 6.

This clone was seen more than once but under ten times. The chain links TRBV7-8 to TRBJ1-2; D might be TRBD1 (6 bases). CDR1 and CDR2 (germline): SGHVS, FQNEAQ. V was pared by 1 base and J by 6 bases, with 18 bases between. The CDR3 runs to 16 residues. CDR3 in DNA: TGTGCCAGCAGCTTAGACAGGGTTTCTCCCCTTCATGGCTACACCTTC. It yields the protein CASSLDRVSPLHGYTF.

In its sample, this clone was seen a few times. The chain carries TRBV2 and TRBJ2-2; possibly TRBD2 for D (6 bases). The CDR3 runs 13 residues. Germline assignment: CDR1 SNHLY and CDR2 FYNNEI. Trimming left V 4 bases short and J 9 bases short, with 12 bases between. The CDR3 is CASSAGLRRELFF. CDR3 coding DNA: TGTGCCAGCAGTGCGGGACTCCGCCGGGAGCTGTTTTTT.

The chain joins TRBV5-6 to TRBJ2-7, with 9 bases aligning to TRBD2. The CDR3 totals 15 residues. Per germline, CDR1 SGHDT and CDR2 YYEEEE. The junction had 8 bases not matched to a gene; V was cut back by 3 bases and J by 4 bases. The CDR3 DNA reads as TGTGCCAGCAGCTGGGCGGGAGGGAAGCGGTACGAGCAGTACTTC. Translated: CASSWAGGKRYEQYF.

This clone was observed once. V gene TRBV2 combines with J gene TRBJ1-5, with D possibly TRBD1 on 6 matching bases. This CDR3 contains 15 residues. Trimming took 7 bases from V and 4 from J, leaving 17 bases between them. The germline V gene has CDR1 SNHLY and CDR2 FYNNEI. CDR3 bases: TGTGCCAGCACCCCCCAGGGGCTGGAAAATCAGCCCCAGCATTTT. Translated: CASTPQGLENQPQHF.

V is TRBV5-4 and J is TRBJ2-3; 9 bases are shared with TRBD2. V lost 4 bases and J lost 8; bases outside the gene matches: 14. Per germline, CDR1 SGHNT and CDR2 YYREEE (reference sequence). The CDR3 sequence is 16 residues long. CDR3: CASSPPSGAFPSTQYF. DNA of the CDR3: TGTGCCAGCAGCCCCCCTAGCGGGGCCTTTCCTAGTACGCAGTATTTT.

This clone was picked up many times. This sequence joins TRBV7-9 and TRBJ1-5, with TRBD1 matching over 8 bases. The germline gives CDR1 SEHNR, CDR2 FQNEAQ (reference sequence). V trimming: 5 bases; J trimming: 7 bases; junction bases outside the gene matches: 10. The CDR3 has 15 amino acids. The DNA of the CDR3 is TGTGCCAGCAGCGGGGACAGGTTCCTCCAACAGCCCCAGCATTTT. It codes for CASSGDRFLQQPQHF.

The chain joins TRBV19 to TRBJ2-2, with TRBD2 matching over 7 bases. Germline CDR1 LNHDA, CDR2 SQIVND (reference sequence). The CDR3 runs 13 residues. The V gene end was trimmed by 11 bases and the J gene end by 1 base; junction bases not matched to a gene: 4. CDR3 loop: CAAWGGNTGELFF. CDR3 DNA: TGTGCCGCCTGGGGGGGGAACACCGGGGAGCTGTTTTTT.

A single count supports this clone. This chain uses TRBV10-3 with TRBJ1-1; no clear D. V dropped 11 bases and J dropped 0 bases, with 13 bases sitting between them. This CDR3 is 13 amino acids long. Germline V gene sequence: CDR1 ENHRY, CDR2 SYGVKD. CDR3 loop: CASSLRLNTEAFF. The CDR3 DNA reads as TGTGCCTCCTCCTTGAGGCTGAACACTGAAGCTTTCTTT.